One sample yielded the 32 T cell receptor beta chains listed below, sequenced in a study of shared clonotypes between healthy human individuals. This table comes from immunoSEQ multiplex PCR, and its TCRdb copy is limited to in-frame clones, with some not included. This table holds some 2,500,000 clones, 92% found once. Sequencing was performed on naive CD4+ T cells from PBMCs. The subset was: CD45RA+ positively selected. Receptors originate from a man younger than 35 in good health. Some clones in this sample may be carry-over from other donors' samples.

This chain connects TRBV18 to TRBJ2-5; D unresolved. V dropped 6 bases and J dropped 5 bases, with 16 bases sitting between them. The V gene's germline CDR1 is KGHSH and CDR2 LQKENI. The CDR3 totals 14 residues. In nucleotides, the CDR3 is TGTGCCAGCTCGCCCTCGTGGGTGCAGGAGACCCAGTACTTC. This sequence encodes CASSPSWVQETQYF.

V gene TRBV6-5 combines with J gene TRBJ2-7; unclear D gene. CDR3 length equals 14 residues. Trimming shortened V by 5 bases and J by 3 bases, and 14 bases separated the two germline ends. Germline V gene data show CDR1 as MNHEY and CDR2 as SVGAGI. The DNA for the CDR3 is TGTGCCAGCAGTCGATACCATGGGCTCTACGAGCAGTACTTC. It codes for CASSRYHGLYEQYF.

To note about this clone: The same CDR3 also results from other DNA sequences found in this sample. The rearrangement links TRBV29-1 to TRBJ2-7; 8 positions agree with TRBD1. V lost 4 bases, J lost 2 bases, and 4 bases stayed unmatched. Germline V CDR1 and CDR2: SQVTM, ANQGSEA. This CDR3 spans 13 amino acids. CDR3 in DNA: TGCAGCGTTGTCGGGACAGGAACCTACGAGCAGTACTTC. Its translation is CSVVGTGTYEQYF.

This chain joins TRBV18 and TRBJ2-7; no definite D call. The CDR3 is made up of 13 amino acids. The ends were cut back, 2 bases at V and 3 bases at J, with 8 bases in the middle. Germline CDR1 reads KGHSH; CDR2 reads LQKENI. Here the CDR3 reads CASSPNIDYEQYF. CDR3 sequence (DNA): TGTGCCAGCTCACCAAACATAGACTACGAGCAGTACTTC.

The genes are TRBV18 and TRBJ1-1; D gene unclear. Trimming took 1 base from V and 4 from J, leaving 10 bases between them. The germline V gene has CDR1 KGHSH and CDR2 LQKENI. This CDR3 has 14 residues. The CDR3 DNA reads as TGTGCCAGCTCACCACAGGGATTAGGCACTGAAGCTTTCTTT. The encoded protein is CASSPQGLGTEAFF.

The chain recombines TRBV14 with TRBJ2-4; D call uncertain. Trimming left V 5 bases short and J 6 bases short, with 11 bases between. CDR3 size: 13 residues. Germline CDR1 is SGHDN and CDR2 is FVKESK. Here the CDR3 reads CASSSDSRNIQYF. The CDR3 coding sequence is TGTGCCAGCAGCTCCGACTCGAGAAACATTCAGTACTTC. The whole variable domain, filled in from reference TRBV14 and TRBJ2-4, reads EAGVTQFPSHSVIEKGQTVTLRCDPISGHDNLYWYRRVMGKEIKFLLHFVKESKQDESGMPNNRFLAERTGGTYSTLKVQPAELEDSGVYFCASSSDSRNIQYFGAGTRLSVL.

V is TRBV30 and J is TRBJ1-1; possible D gene TRBD1, 5 bases. Germline V gene sequence: CDR1 GTSNPN, CDR2 SVGIG (reference sequence). V lost 0 bases and J lost 0, with 26 bases in between. The CDR3 spans 20 residues. CDR3 coding DNA: TGTGCCTGGAGTGTACGGGGGATGGGTACGGGAGGCACAGTGAACACTGAAGCTTTCTTT. This gives the protein CAWSVRGMGTGGTVNTEAFF.

V usage is TRBV27 and J usage is TRBJ2-2; D perhaps matches TRBD2 (6 bases). The CDR3 contains 15 residues. V lost 4 bases, J lost 5 bases, and 14 bases lay in between. The germline V gene has CDR1 MNHEY and CDR2 SMNVEV (reference sequence). The CDR3, as DNA: TGTGCCAGCAGTTCGCTTGGCGGGACTACCGGGGAGCTGTTTTTT. Translated, it gives CASSSLGGTTGELFF.

This chain uses TRBV18 with TRBJ2-2; 14 positions match TRBD2. The V and J ends lost 4 bases and 7 bases, in that order; junction bases with no gene match: 5. CDR3 length: 16 amino acids. Per the germline V gene, CDR1 is KGHSH and CDR2 is LQKENI. In DNA, the CDR3 is TGTGCCAGCTCACGACTAGCGGGAGGGCCGGACGGGGAGCTGTTTTTT. It yields the protein CASSRLAGGPDGELFF.

V and J are TRBV5-6 and TRBJ2-7; either TRBD1 or TRBD2 may supply D (5 bases each). Trimming removed 0 bases from V and 4 bases from J, with 8 bases in between. CDR1 and CDR2 (germline): SGHDT, YYEEEE. CDR3 length equals 13 residues. CDR3 nucleotide sequence: TGTGCCAGCAGCTTGGGCAGGGAGTACGAGCAGTACTTC. It translates to CASSLGREYEQYF. Variable domain in full (rest from reference TRBV5-6 and TRBJ2-7): DAGVTQSPTHLIKTRGQQVTLRCSPKSGHDTVSWYQQALGQGPQFIFQYYEEEERQRGNFPDRFSGHQFPNYSSELNVNALLLGDSALYLCASSLGREYEQYFGPGTRLTVT.

The chain uses TRBV9 and TRBJ1-1; perhaps TRBD1 as D (6 bases). CDR1 SGDLS and CDR2 YYNGEE come from the germline V gene. Trimming left V 6 bases short and J 7 bases short, with 10 bases between. The CDR3 is 11 residues long. The CDR3 DNA reads as TGTGCCAGCATAGGGGGGGTTGAAGCTTTCTTT. Translated, it gives CASIGGVEAFF. Using reference TRBV9 and TRBJ1-1 for the parts outside the CDR3, the full variable domain is DSGVTQTPKHLITATGQRVTLRCSPRSGDLSVYWYQQSLDQGLQFLIQYYNGEERAKGNILERFSAQQFPDLHSELNLSSLELGDSALYFCASIGGVEAFFGQGTRLTVV.

The chain joins TRBV10-2 to TRBJ2-2; no definite D call. The V end lost 0 bases, the J end lost 0 bases, and 8 bases lay between the germline ends. The CDR3 runs 16 residues. CDR1 is WSHSY and CDR2 is SAAADI in the germline V gene. The chain's CDR3 is CASSESIRTNTGELFF. CDR3 DNA: TGCGCCAGCAGTGAGTCGATCAGAACGAACACCGGGGAGCTGTTTTTT.

The V call is TRBV29-1, the J call TRBJ2-2; 7 bases are shared with TRBD2. Germline values: CDR1 SQVTM, CDR2 ANQGSEA. Unmatched junction bases numbered 7, after V lost 2 bases and J lost 7 bases. The CDR3 is 14 amino acids. CDR3 residues: CSVESERGGGELFF. CDR3 nucleotide sequence: TGCAGCGTTGAATCTGAGCGGGGCGGCGGGGAGCTGTTTTTT.

The rearrangement uses TRBV29-1 and TRBJ1-1; TRBD1 is a possible D gene (5 bases). The germline CDR1 and CDR2 sequences are SQVTM and ANQGSEA. V was trimmed by 4 bases and J by 1 base, leaving 10 bases between them. The CDR3 extends over 13 amino acids. This chain's CDR3 is CSVARGSNTEAFF. CDR3 coding DNA: TGCAGCGTTGCAAGGGGCTCGAACACTGAAGCTTTCTTT.

This clone was counted once. The DNA of the CDR3 is TGCGCCAGCAGAAACTTGGGAGGGGGGTTCACTGAAGCTTTCTTT. Its protein is CASRNLGGGFTEAFF. The rearrangement joins TRBV5-1 to TRBJ1-1; possibly TRBD1 for D (6 bases). Deletions cut 5 bases from V and 4 bases from J, with 18 bases between. CDR3 size: 15 residues. Per germline, CDR1 SGHRS and CDR2 YFSETQ. The complete variable domain, with remaining parts taken from reference TRBV5-1 and TRBJ1-1, reads KAGVTQTPRYLIKTRGQQVTLSCSPISGHRSVSWYQQTPGQGLQFLFEYFSETQRNKGNFPGRFSGRQFSNSRSEMNVSTLELGDSALYLCASRNLGGGFTEAFFGQGTRLTVV.

This chain uses TRBV9 with TRBJ2-7; D may be TRBD1 (6 bases). Looked up from germline, CDR1 is SGDLS and CDR2 is YYNGEE. The CDR3 consists of 16 residues. V was clipped by 3 bases and J by 1 base, with 17 bases between them. CDR3 in amino acids: CASSATGTHFSYEQYF. The CDR3 DNA reads as TGTGCCAGCAGCGCAACCGGGACACACTTTTCCTACGAGCAGTACTTC.

The genes are TRBV5-1 and TRBJ2-2; the match to TRBD2 covers 10 bases. Germline CDR1 is SGHRS and CDR2 is YFSETQ. The CDR3 consists of 16 residues. The V gene end was trimmed by 1 base and the J gene end by 3 bases; junction bases not matched to a gene: 3. The CDR3 coding sequence is TGCGCCAGCAGCTTGTTGCTAGCGGGAGACACCGGGGAGCTGTTTTTT. Protein: CASSLLLAGDTGELFF.

As concerns this clone: At one end, the junction sequence differs from germline, possibly due to a read error. The sample holds other DNA sequences that translate to the same CDR3. The genes are TRBV4-2 and TRBJ1-1; D not certain. CDR1 is LGHNA, CDR2 YNFKEQ, per germline. This CDR3 contains 17 residues. CDR3 loop: CASSQDRSGIMSTEAFF. The DNA of the CDR3 is TGTGCCAGCAGCCAAGATCGGAGTGGGATCATGAGCACTGAGGCTTTCTTT.

This rearrangement joins TRBV9 to TRBJ2-2, with D perhaps assigned TRBD1 or TRBD2 (5 bases each). Germline V CDR1 and CDR2: SGDLS, YYNGEE. The CDR3 sequence is 16 residues long. With 0 bases removed from V and 4 bases from J, the gap between germline ends came to 13 bases. CDR3 nucleotides: TGTGCCAGCAGCGTAGAGGAAGGGACGAGCACCGGGGAGCTGTTTTTT. It encodes CASSVEEGTSTGELFF.

V gene TRBV9 combines with J gene TRBJ1-2; 8 bases map to TRBD1. Germline V CDR1 and CDR2: SGDLS, YYNGEE. Unmatched junction bases numbered 8, after V lost 3 bases and J lost 7 bases. CDR3 length: 14 residues. The CDR3 region is CASSATDRVGGYTF. The DNA for the CDR3 is TGTGCCAGCAGCGCGACGGACAGGGTGGGTGGCTACACCTTC.

The chain is built from TRBV4-1 and TRBJ1-4, with D perhaps TRBD1 (5 bases). Trimming left V 4 bases short and J 6 bases short, with 18 bases between. This CDR3 has 16 residues. Germline-derived CDR1 and CDR2 are MGHRA and YSYEKL. The CDR3 region is CASSRSRGATDEKLFF. The CDR3 region has the DNA TGCGCCAGCAGCCGCTCTCGCGGGGCGACCGATGAAAAACTGTTTTTT.

This clone was seen just once. The chain employs TRBV29-1 and TRBJ2-1; D is unclear. Trimming left V 7 bases short and J 6 bases short, with 10 bases between. Per germline, CDR1 SQVTM and CDR2 ANQGSEA. The CDR3 is 11 amino acids. The chain's CDR3 is CSATLINEQFF. In DNA, the CDR3 is TGCAGCGCAACTTTGATCAATGAGCAGTTCTTC.

The table lists this clone with a count of one. This chain uses TRBV5-6 with TRBJ1-1; a weak D match, TRBD1 (6 bases). Germline CDR1 SGHDT, CDR2 YYEEEE. CDR3 length equals 17 residues. The V and J ends lost 0 bases and 0 bases respectively, with 15 bases between them. The CDR3 region is CASSLAPQGLMNTEAFF. CDR3 nucleotide sequence: TGTGCCAGCAGCTTGGCGCCGCAGGGGCTCATGAACACTGAAGCTTTCTTT.

This rearrangement joins TRBV19 to TRBJ2-4; D gene ambiguous. CDR1 LNHDA and CDR2 SQIVND come from the germline V gene (reference sequence). This CDR3 spans 14 amino acids. The ends were cut back, 7 bases at V and 1 base at J, with 11 bases in the middle. The CDR3 region has the DNA TGTGCCAGTAACGAGCATTCGGCCAAAAACATTCAGTACTTC. It yields the protein CASNEHSAKNIQYF. Looking up the rest from reference TRBV19 and TRBJ2-4 gives the full variable domain: DGGITQSPKYLFRKEGQNVTLSCEQNLNHDAMYWYRQDPGQGLRLIYYSQIVNDFQKGDIAEGYSVSREKKESFPLTVTSAQKNPTAFYLCASNEHSAKNIQYFGAGTRLSVL.

The gene calls are TRBV28 and TRBJ1-2; tentatively, D is TRBD1 (5 bases). Germline V gene sequence: CDR1 MDHEN, CDR2 SYDVKM. The CDR3 has 16 amino acids. The V gene lost 4 bases and the J gene lost 4 bases, with 19 bases spanning the gap. CDR3 DNA: TGTGCCAGCAGTTACCGGGACCCGAAGTGGGGCTATGGCTACACCTTC. This codes for CASSYRDPKWGYGYTF.

This clone was seen only once. The same CDR3 also results from other DNA sequences found in this sample. The rearrangement joins TRBV15 to TRBJ1-1; TRBD1 agrees at 9 bases. CDR3 size: 15 residues. The V gene's germline CDR1 is LNHNV and CDR2 YYDKDF (reference sequence). Trimming at V came to 3 bases and at J to 1 base, leaving 3 bases not matched to a gene. As DNA, the CDR3 is TGTGCCACCAGCAGGCCGGGACAGGGGAACACTGAAGCTTTCTTT. Protein: CATSRPGQGNTEAFF.

This rearrangement joins TRBV2 to TRBJ2-2, with a weak D call TRBD2 (5 bases). CDR1 is SNHLY, CDR2 FYNNEI, per germline. V dropped 8 bases and J dropped 6 bases, with 16 bases sitting between them. The CDR3 runs 14 residues. CDR3 bases: TGTGCCAGCGGGAGCAAAGTCAAGTCCGGGGAGCTGTTTTTT. Amino acids: CASGSKVKSGELFF.

J is TRBJ1-5 and V is TRBV7-9; TRBD1 might be the D (5 bases). CDR1 and CDR2 (germline): SEHNR, FQNEAQ (reference sequence). Deletions cut 5 bases from V and 0 bases from J, with 8 bases between. The CDR3 contains 14 residues. CDR3 nucleotides: TGTGCCAGCAGCATCCAGGGTAGCAATCAGCCCCAGCATTTT. This gives the protein CASSIQGSNQPQHF.

This chain links TRBV7-2 with TRBJ2-3; 7 bases fit TRBD2. With V trimmed by 0 bases and J by 0 bases, 0 bases remained unmatched. CDR1 is SGHTA and CDR2 is FQGNSA in the germline V gene. The CDR3 has 15 residues. The CDR3 reads CASSLASGSTDTQYF. CDR3 in DNA: TGTGCCAGCAGCTTAGCTAGCGGGAGCACAGATACGCAGTATTTT.

This chain links TRBV9 with TRBJ1-2, with a tentative D call TRBD1 (5 bases). Looked up from germline, CDR1 is SGDLS and CDR2 is YYNGEE. Trimming took 0 bases from V and 2 from J, leaving 8 bases between them. This CDR3 contains 14 residues. The CDR3 nucleotides read TGTGCCAGCAGCGTAGGGGGGGAAAACTATGGCTACACCTTC. It specifies CASSVGGENYGYTF. The entire variable domain, with the rest obtained from reference TRBV9 and TRBJ1-2, is as follows: DSGVTQTPKHLITATGQRVTLRCSPRSGDLSVYWYQQSLDQGLQFLIQYYNGEERAKGNILERFSAQQFPDLHSELNLSSLELGDSALYFCASSVGGENYGYTFGSGTRLTVV.

J is TRBJ1-2 and V is TRBV7-3; TRBD1 might be the D (5 bases). V lost 5 bases and J 7 bases, leaving 14 bases between the germline ends. CDR1 is SGHTA, CDR2 FQGTGA, per germline. This CDR3 region has 13 residues. The CDR3 DNA follows: TGTGCCAGCAGCCCCGGGGGGAACCGTGGCTACACCTTC. Its translation is CASSPGGNRGYTF.

The chain carries TRBV10-3 and TRBJ2-3; TRBD2 might be the D (5 bases). The V end was cut by 3 bases, the J end by 5 bases, with 15 bases between. Germline V gene sequence: CDR1 ENHRY, CDR2 SYGVKD. This CDR3 spans 15 amino acids. The CDR3 is CAISEVGVVGDTQYF. CDR3 DNA: TGTGCCATCAGTGAAGTGGGAGTTGTGGGAGATACGCAGTATTTT.